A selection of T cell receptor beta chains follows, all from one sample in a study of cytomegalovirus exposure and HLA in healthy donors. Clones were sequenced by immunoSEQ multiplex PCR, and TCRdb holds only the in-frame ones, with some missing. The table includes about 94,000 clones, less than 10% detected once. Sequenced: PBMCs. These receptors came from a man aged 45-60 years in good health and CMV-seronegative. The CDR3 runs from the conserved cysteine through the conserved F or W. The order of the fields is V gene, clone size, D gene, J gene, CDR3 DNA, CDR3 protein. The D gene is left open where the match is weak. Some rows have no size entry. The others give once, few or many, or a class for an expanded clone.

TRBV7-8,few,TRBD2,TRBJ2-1,TGTGCCAGCAGTGGTGTTCTAGCGGGCTACAGGAGCTCCTACAATGAGCAGTTCTTC,CASSGVLAGYRSSYNEQFF
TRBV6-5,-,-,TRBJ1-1,TGTGCCAGCAGTTACGACGGAAGCGTTGAAATGACTGAAGCTTTCTTT,CASSYDGSVEMTEAFF
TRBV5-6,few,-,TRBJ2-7,TGTGCCAGCAGCCGGCTAGCGATCTCCTACGAGCAGTACTTC,CASSRLAISYEQYF
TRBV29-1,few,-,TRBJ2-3,TGCAGCGTTGACCTCACAGATACGCAGTATTTT,CSVDLTDTQYF
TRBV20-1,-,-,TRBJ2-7,TGCAGTGCCATCCAGGGCTACGAGCAGTACTTC,CSAIQGYEQYF
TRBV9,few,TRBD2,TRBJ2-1,TGTGCCAGCAGCTTGGGACTAGACTCCTACAATGAGCAGTTCTTC,CASSLGLDSYNEQFF
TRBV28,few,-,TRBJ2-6,TGTGCCAGCAATTCAGACAGCTCTGGGGCCAACGTCCTGACTTTC,CASNSDSSGANVLTF
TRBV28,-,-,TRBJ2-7,TGTGCCAGCAGTTTATTCAGGGAGCAGTACTTC,CASSLFREQYF
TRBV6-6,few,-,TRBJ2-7,TGTGCCAGCACGAGTTCCTACGAGCAGTACTTC,CASTSSYEQYF
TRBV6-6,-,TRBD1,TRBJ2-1,TGTGCCAGCAGTCCGCCGGGACAGGGTGGACGAAATGAGCAGTTCTTC,CASSPPGQGGRNEQFF
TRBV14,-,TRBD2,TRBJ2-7,TGTGCCAGCAGCCTAGGACTAGCGGGGGTTGGAGAGCAGTACTTC,CASSLGLAGVGEQYF
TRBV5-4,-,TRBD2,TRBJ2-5,TGTGCCAGCAGCCCGGGACTAGCGGGAGGCCAAGAGACCCAGTACTTC,CASSPGLAGGQETQYF
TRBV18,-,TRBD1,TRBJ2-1,TGTGCCAGCTCACCCCAGGGACAGGGTCAGGTTGAGCAGTTCTTC,CASSPQGQGQVEQFF
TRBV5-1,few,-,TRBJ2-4,TGCGCCAGCAGCCGGGGTGGGGGGGCTTTAAACATTCAGTACTTC,CASSRGGGALNIQYF
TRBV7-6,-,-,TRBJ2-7,TGTGCCAGCAGCTCGGGGACAATCTACGAGCAGTACTTC,CASSSGTIYEQYF
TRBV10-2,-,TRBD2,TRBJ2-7,TGCGCCAGCAGGGCTAGCGGGGGGCAGGGCTCCTACGAGCAGTACTTC,CASRASGGQGSYEQYF
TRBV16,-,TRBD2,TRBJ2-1,TGTGCCAGCAGCCAATCGGCTAGCGGGATATTCTACAATGAGCAGTTCTTC,CASSQSASGIFYNEQFF
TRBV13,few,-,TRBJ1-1,TGTGCCAGCAGCCTCATACGGACAGAAGCTTTCTTT,CASSLIRTEAFF
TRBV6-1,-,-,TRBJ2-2,TGTGCCAGTGGAGGGGTGAACACCGGGGAGCTGTTTTTT,CASGGVNTGELFF
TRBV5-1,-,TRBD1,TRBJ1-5,TGCGCCAGCAGCTTGGGCCAGGGGGCTCAGCCCCAGCATTTT,CASSLGQGAQPQHF
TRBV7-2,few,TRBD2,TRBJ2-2,TGTGCCAGCAGCTTAATGTTCCTAGCGGGGACCGGGGAGCTGTTTTTT,CASSLMFLAGTGELFF
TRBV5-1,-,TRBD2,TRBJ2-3,TGCGCCAGCAGCTATCAAACCGGGACTAGTGGAGCCACAGATACGCAGTATTTT,CASSYQTGTSGATDTQYF
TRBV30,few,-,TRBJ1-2,TGTGCCTGGAGCCTTCTGAGATCAGGAAACTATGGCTACACCTTC,CAWSLLRSGNYGYTF
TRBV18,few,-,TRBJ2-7,TGTGCCAGCTCACCACAAAGGGACACAGCCTACGAGCAGTACTTC,CASSPQRDTAYEQYF
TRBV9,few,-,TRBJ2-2,TGTGCCAGCAGCGTAGATATGGGGAGCACCGGGGAGCTGTTTTTT,CASSVDMGSTGELFF
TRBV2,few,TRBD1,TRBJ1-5,TGTGCCAGCAGTAACGGACAGGGGATTGAACAGCCCCAGCATTTT,CASSNGQGIEQPQHF
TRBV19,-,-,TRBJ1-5,TGTGCCAGTAGTATGGTGGGACTTTTGAAGTATAGCAATCAGCCCCAGCATTTT,CASSMVGLLKYSNQPQHF
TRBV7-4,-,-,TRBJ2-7,TGTGCCAGCAGCCCTAGGACATTTACCCTTTACGAGCAGTACTTC,CASSPRTFTLYEQYF
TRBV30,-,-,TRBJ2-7,TGTGCCTGGAGTGTACAACAGGGCCGATCCTACGAGCAGTACTTC,CAWSVQQGRSYEQYF
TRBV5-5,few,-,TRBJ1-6,TGTGCCAGCAGCTTGAACAGGGATTCACCCCTCCACTTT,CASSLNRDSPLHF
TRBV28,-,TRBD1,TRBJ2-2,TGTGCCAGCAGTCCAACGGGACAGGGTCGGGCCGGGGAGCTGTTTTTT,CASSPTGQGRAGELFF
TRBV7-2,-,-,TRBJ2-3,TGTGCCAGCAGTCCGGGGGTTACTAGCACAGATACGCAGTATTTT,CASSPGVTSTDTQYF
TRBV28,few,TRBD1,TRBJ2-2,TGTGCCAGCAGATCAGGACAGGGCGGGAACACCGGGGAGCTGTTTTTT,CASRSGQGGNTGELFF
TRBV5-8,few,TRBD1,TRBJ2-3,TGTGCCAGCATGCAACAGGGGAGAACAGATACGCAGTATTTT,CASMQQGRTDTQYF
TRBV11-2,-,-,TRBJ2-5,TGTGCCAGCAGTTCCCGAGCTAGCAGCGAGACCCAGTACTTC,CASSSRASSETQYF
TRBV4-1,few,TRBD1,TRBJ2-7,TGCGCCAGCAGCCAAGGTCACGGGACAGGGAGCAACGAGCAGTACTTC,CASSQGHGTGSNEQYF
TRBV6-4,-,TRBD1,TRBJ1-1,TGTGCCAGCAGGGACAGGAGCAACACTGAAGCTTTCTTT,CASRDRSNTEAFF
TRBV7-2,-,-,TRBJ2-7,TGTGCCAGCAGCTTTGGGCAAACCTACGAGCAGTACTTC,CASSFGQTYEQYF
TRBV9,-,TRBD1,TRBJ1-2,TGTGCCAGCTCCACAGGGGATGCCTATGGCTACACCTTC,CASSTGDAYGYTF
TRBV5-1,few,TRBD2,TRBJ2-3,TGCGCCAGCAGCGGCGGGGGGGGCACAGATACGCAGTATTTT,CASSGGGGTDTQYF
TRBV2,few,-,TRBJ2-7,TGTGCCAGCAGTGAATCAGGACAGACACTCGAGCAGTACTTC,CASSESGQTLEQYF
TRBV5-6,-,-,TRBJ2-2,TGTGCCAGCAGCCTTTGGATGGGGGGGAACACCGGGGAGCTGTTTTTT,CASSLWMGGNTGELFF
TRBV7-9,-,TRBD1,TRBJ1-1,TGTGCCAGCAGCTTAGCATCAGGGGGACCCACTGAAGCTTTCTTT,CASSLASGGPTEAFF
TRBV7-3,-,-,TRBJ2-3,TGTGCCAGCAGCTTAAGGGGCGGTGGCACAGATACGCAGTATTTT,CASSLRGGGTDTQYF
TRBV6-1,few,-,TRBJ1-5,TGTGCCAGCAGTGCGTATAGCAATCAGCCCCAGCATTTT,CASSAYSNQPQHF
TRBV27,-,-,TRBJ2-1,TGTGCCAGCAGTCTCAGTAGGGGGGGCGCTATATACAATGAGCAGTTCTTC,CASSLSRGGAIYNEQFF
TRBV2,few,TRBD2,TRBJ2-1,TGTGCCAGCAGAGCGGGAGGGCCCTACAATGAGCAGTTCTTC,CASRAGGPYNEQFF
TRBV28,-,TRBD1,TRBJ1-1,TGTGCCAGCAGTGTACCTGACAGGGGAGCTTTCTTT,CASSVPDRGAFF
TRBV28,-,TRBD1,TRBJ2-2,TGTGCCAGTAAAACAGGGGGCACCGGGGAGCTGTTTTTT,CASKTGGTGELFF